The following is a TCR beta chain sequence with its context. The CDR3 has 15 residues. The V gene's germline CDR1 is SGHRS and CDR2 YFSETQ. V dropped 6 bases and J dropped 6 bases, with 19 bases sitting between them. Profiled with immunoSEQ multiplex PCR; TCRdb holds only in-frame clones, not every one. The repertoire includes 70,000 to 85,000 clones, 92% of them detected once, and approximately 1.4% sits in the top ten. The record originates from a study of T cell changes during pregnancy in multiple sclerosis. This specimen consisted of peripheral blood, obtained before pregnancy. V gene TRBV5-1 combines with J gene TRBJ1-5; a weak D match, TRBD1 (6 bases). The sequence came from a female donor with multiple sclerosis, enrolled in a pregnancy study. The CDR3 DNA reads as TGCGCCAGCAACCCCCGGGGGGGGGCCCTTCAGCCCCAGCATTTT. Its protein is CASNPRGGALQPQHF.